This section outlines one TCR beta chain sequence together with its context. These data come from a study of blood T cell repertoires in COVID-19. The wider study: Samples came from the United States, Italy and Spain, spanning acute and convalescent COVID-19. Sources were T cells, B-cell-depleted T cells, or PBMCs; the material itself was cDNA or gDNA.

In the authors' workflow: Reference gene primers were amplified, and this amplification served to estimate nucleated cell counts. Assay used: immunoSEQ multiplex PCR; TCRdb lists only in-frame clones, some missing. V, J and clone size are taken as reported in that table, and D and trimming were inferred from the DNA itself. The top ten hold 3% to 3.5% of the sample, which has 110,000 or so clones, 70% to 90% seen once. Per the germline V gene, CDR1 is DFQATT and CDR2 is SNEGSKA (reference sequence). The germline V and J ends were trimmed by 7 bases and 6 bases, with 12 bases remaining between them. The CDR3 length is 11 residues.

The clonotype comes from a man aged 35-49 years with acute or convalescent COVID-19. The chain employs TRBV20-1 and TRBJ1-2; D call uncertain. The sequencing input was peripheral blood. DNA of the CDR3: TGCAGTGTGAGGGCTTTGCATGGCTACACCTTC. This sequence encodes CSVRALHGYTF.